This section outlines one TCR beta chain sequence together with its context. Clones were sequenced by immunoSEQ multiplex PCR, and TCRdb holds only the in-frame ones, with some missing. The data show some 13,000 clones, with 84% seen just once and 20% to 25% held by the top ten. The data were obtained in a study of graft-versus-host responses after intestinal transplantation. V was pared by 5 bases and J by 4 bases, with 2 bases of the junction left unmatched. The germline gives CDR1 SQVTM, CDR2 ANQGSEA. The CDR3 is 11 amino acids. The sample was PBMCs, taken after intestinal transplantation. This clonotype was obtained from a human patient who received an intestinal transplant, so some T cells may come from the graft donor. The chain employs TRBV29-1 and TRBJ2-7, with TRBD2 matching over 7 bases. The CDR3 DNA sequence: TGCAGCGTTTGGGAGGGATACGAGCAGTACTTC. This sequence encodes CSVWEGYEQYF.